This TCR beta chain comes out of a study of cytomegalovirus exposure and HLA in healthy donors. A remark on this clone: The target antigen is unknown.

General study results and limits: Reports showed the classifier diagnosing cytomegalovirus status with high specificity and sensitivity. Productive rates of about 87% or about 30% were seen for most TCR beta V segments in an earlier analysis. In vitro assays verified that three CMV-associated chains recognized CMV antigens specifically.

This CDR3 contains 15 residues. V was clipped by 6 bases and J by 1 base; unmatched bases: 5. Germline-derived CDR1 and CDR2 are LNHDA and SQIVND (reference sequence). 13 Jbeta primers and 60 Vbeta primers were used for the PCR. Profiling relied on immunoSEQ multiplex PCR, and the TCRdb table lists in-frame clones only, not all of them. The sample consists of approximately 35,000 clones, approximately 80% of them appearing once. The genes are TRBV19 and TRBJ1-4; TRBD1 matches 7 bases. The TCR was taken from a woman under 30 in good health and CMV-seronegative. Specimen: PBMCs. CDR3 amino acids: CASSRQGGTNEKLFF. The CDR3 nucleotides are TGTGCCAGTAGCCGACAGGGAGGAACTAATGAAAAACTGTTTTTT.